This T cell receptor (beta chain) comes out of a study of OX40 agonist ivuxolimab in advanced cancers. Background on the study: Partial responses were achieved by three patients: one hepatocellular carcinoma, two cutaneous melanoma.

Germline V gene data show CDR1 as LNHDA and CDR2 as SQIVND (reference sequence). The CDR3 length is 15 residues. The V and J ends lost 10 bases and 4 bases, in that order; junction bases with no gene match: 11. This clone showed up just a few times. Antigen: not known. Sequencing used immunoSEQ multiplex PCR; TCRdb keeps in-frame clones, though not all of them. The sample holds 50,000 to 60,000 clones, roughly four fifths seen once. General observations from the study: Dosing at 0.1 to 3.0 mg/kg was accompanied by clonal expansion of CD4+ and CD8+ blood T cells by week 6. Fewer expanded clones were found on average in CD4+ than in CD8+ T cells. Among the lowest levels of clonal expansion were found in partial responders at 0.1-3.0 mg/kg.

Sequences were derived from CD4+ or CD8+ T cells sorted from blood, sampled in a trial of the OX40 agonist ivuxolimab. The sequence was collected from an adult with an advanced solid tumor such as melanoma, head and neck, liver or kidney cancer. The rearrangement joins TRBV19 to TRBJ2-2; 8 nucleotides align to TRBD2. The CDR3 nucleotides read TGTGCCACTCGAGCGGGAGAATTTCGCACCGGGGAGCTGTTTTTT. As protein: CATRAGEFRTGELFF.